The source of this T cell receptor beta chain is a study of blood T cells in healthy people across ages. Healthy Caucasian individuals from Russia aged about 6 to 100 served as donors. This CDR3 spans 12 amino acids. The V gene's germline CDR1 is MNHEY and CDR2 SMNVEV (reference sequence). The V gene lost 8 bases and the J gene lost 2 bases, with 10 bases spanning the gap. A sample-barcoded 5' primer and a J-beta primer mix were used in a second PCR of roughly 7 to 12 cycles. MiXCR was run by TCRdb on the 5' RACE reads, yielding one entry per CDR3 protein. The sample carries about 830,000 distinct CDR3 sequences, roughly 50% recorded once.

V and J are TRBV27 and TRBJ2-7; D gene uncertain. Sequences were obtained from blood. The sequence was obtained from a man between 25 and 39 years old in good health. The CDR3 here is CASGMKPYEQYF. As DNA, the CDR3 is TGTGCCAGCGGCATGAAGCCCTACGAGCAGTACTTC.